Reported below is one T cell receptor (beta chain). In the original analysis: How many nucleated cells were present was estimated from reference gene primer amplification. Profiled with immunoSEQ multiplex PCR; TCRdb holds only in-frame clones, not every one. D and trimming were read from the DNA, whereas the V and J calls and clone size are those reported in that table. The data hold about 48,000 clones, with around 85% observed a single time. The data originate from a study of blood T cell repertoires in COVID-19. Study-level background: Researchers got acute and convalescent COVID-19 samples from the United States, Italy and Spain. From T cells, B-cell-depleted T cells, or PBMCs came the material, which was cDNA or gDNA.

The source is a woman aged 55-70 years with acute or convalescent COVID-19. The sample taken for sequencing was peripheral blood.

CDR3 sequence (DNA): TGTGCCAGCACATTAAGGCGGGTGGGTTCACCCCTCCACTTT. It is translated as CASTLRRVGSPLHF. V usage is TRBV11-2 and J usage is TRBJ1-6, with D hard to call. The germline gives CDR1 SGHAT, CDR2 FQNNGV. The germline V and J ends were trimmed by 7 bases and 9 bases, with 16 bases remaining between them. CDR3 length: 14 amino acids.